This T cell receptor (beta chain) was sequenced for a study of cytomegalovirus exposure and HLA in healthy donors. The PCR was carried out with 60 Vbeta primers and 13 Jbeta primers. Method: immunoSEQ multiplex PCR; TCRdb's copy keeps in-frame clones and lacks some. The table includes approximately 100,000 clones, just under 75% detected once. This CDR3 contains 12 residues. CDR1 and CDR2 (germline): SGHRS, YFSETQ. Trimming took off 0 bases at V and 7 bases at J, with 7 bases between the two ends. V is TRBV5-1 and J is TRBJ1-1; D is uncertain. The clonotype comes from a man between 45 and 60 years old in good health and CMV-seropositive. Sequencing used PBMCs. Here the CDR3 reads CASSLGASEAFF. CDR3 in DNA: TGCGCCAGCAGCTTGGGGGCGAGTGAAGCTTTCTTT.